Listed below are T cell receptor beta chains from one sample, sequenced in a study of blood T cells in healthy people across ages. TCRdb re-analysed the 5' RACE reads in MiXCR, keeping a single row per CDR3 protein. Of some 1,800,000 distinct CDR3 sequences listed, about two fifths are singletons. Sequences were obtained from blood. The receptor source for this set is a human donor in good health. Both conserved end residues are part of each CDR3. Each record gives: D gene, V gene, J gene, clone size, CDR3 protein, CDR3 DNA. The D gene is left open where the match is weak. Not all rows give a size; the values are once, few, many and, for expanded clones, a class.

TRBD1	TRBV24-1	TRBJ2-3	many	CATSDLATGGTDTQYF	TGTGCCACCAGTGATCTGGCGACAGGGGGAACAGATACGCAGTATTTT
NA	TRBV12-3/TRBV12-4	TRBJ1-2	few	CASTRLQGPYGYTF	TGTGCCAGCACTCGCTTGCAGGGGCCCTATGGCTACACCTTC
NA	TRBV7-3	TRBJ2-5	few	CASSLTGSWGETQYF	TGTGCCAGCAGCTTAACGGGGTCTTGGGGTGAGACCCAGTACTTC
NA	TRBV2	TRBJ1-2	NA	CASSETGDTLYGYTF	TGTGCCAGCAGTGAGACGGGGGACACCCTCTATGGCTACACCTTC
NA	TRBV10-3	TRBJ1-1	NA	CAISGTNTEAFF	TGTGCCATCTCGGGGACTAACACTGAAGCTTTCTTT
NA	TRBV4-3	TRBJ2-1	few	CASSQEPEGGARPHLIEQFF	TGCGCCAGCAGCCAAGAACCCGAAGGGGGTGCAAGGCCCCACCTCATTGAGCAGTTCTTC
NA	TRBV20-1	TRBJ2-3	NA	CSASTGFEGDTQYF	TGCAGTGCTAGTACGGGATTCGAGGGAGATACGCAGTATTTT
TRBD1	TRBV25-1	TRBJ2-7	NA	CASEAPGQGAKEQYF	TGTGCCAGCGAGGCCCCGGGACAGGGGGCAAAGGAGCAGTACTTC
TRBD1	TRBV27	TRBJ2-1	NA	CASSAWVQGNADEQFF	TGTGCCAGCAGTGCGTGGGTACAGGGGAATGCCGATGAGCAGTTCTTC
TRBD2	TRBV10-3	TRBJ2-7	NA	CAIKGTSGDEQYF	TGTGCCATTAAGGGGACTAGCGGGGACGAGCAGTACTTC
NA	TRBV5-1	TRBJ2-5	NA	CASSIGRVQETQYF	TGCGCCAGCAGCATTGGCAGGGTTCAAGAGACCCAGTACTTC
NA	TRBV12-3/TRBV12-4	TRBJ2-1	NA	CASTPWGDGYNEQFF	TGTGCCAGCACCCCATGGGGGGACGGTTACAATGAGCAGTTCTTC
NA	TRBV6-5	TRBJ1-2	few	CASRARTGKDGYTF	TGTGCCAGCCGCGCCCGAACGGGGAAAGATGGCTACACCTTC
TRBD1	TRBV7-3	TRBJ2-1	few	CASSSPGQGRAFF	TGTGCCAGCAGCTCCCCCGGACAGGGCCGGGCGTTCTTC
NA	TRBV9	TRBJ2-3	NA	CVSSVGAASTDTQYF	TGTGTCAGCAGCGTTGGAGCGGCTAGCACAGATACGCAGTATTTT
NA	TRBV28	TRBJ2-6	NA	CASRRPTSGANVLTF	TGTGCCAGCAGACGACCGACCTCTGGGGCCAACGTCCTGACTTTC
NA	TRBV9	TRBJ1-5	NA	CASSADTSNQPQHF	TGTGCCAGCAGTGCGGATACGAGCAATCAGCCCCAGCATTTT
NA	TRBV12-3/TRBV12-4	TRBJ1-1	few	CASSPGGGGTEAFF	TGTGCCAGCAGTCCCGGAGGGGGAGGCACTGAAGCTTTCTTT
NA	TRBV12-3/TRBV12-4	TRBJ1-2	many	CASSLYGPEYGYTF	TGTGCCAGCAGTTTATACGGGCCAGAGTATGGCTACACCTTC
NA	TRBV24-1	TRBJ2-1	NA	CATSDLQGGASYNEQFF	TGTGCCACCAGTGATTTGCAAGGGGGGGCCTCCTACAATGAGCAGTTCTTC
NA	TRBV18	TRBJ2-7	few	CASSPQIYEQYF	TGTGCCAGCTCACCTCAAATTTACGAGCAGTACTTC
NA	TRBV20-1	TRBJ1-4	NA	CSAKRGTEKLFF	TGCAGTGCTAAACGGGGAACTGAAAAACTGTTTTTT
NA	TRBV20-1	TRBJ1-2	NA	CSAHRGRRNGYTF	TGCAGTGCCCACCGGGGGAGAAGAAATGGCTACACCTTC
NA	TRBV20-1	TRBJ1-3	NA	CSAESFAGLGNTIYF	TGCAGTGCAGAATCTTTCGCGGGTCTCGGAAACACCATATATTTT
NA	TRBV11-3	TRBJ2-4	once	CASTPNSGTIKNMQYF	TGTGCCAGCACCCCTAACTCCGGGACCATTAAAAACATGCAGTACTTC
TRBD2	TRBV15	TRBJ2-2	NA	CATSRGLAVTGELFF	TGTGCCACCAGCAGGGGACTAGCGGTGACCGGGGAGCTGTTTTTT
TRBD1	TRBV7-9	TRBJ2-1	NA	CASSPQGQVNEQFF	TGTGCCAGCAGCCCACAGGGACAGGTGAATGAGCAGTTCTTC
NA	TRBV4-3	TRBJ2-5	NA	CANSQDRVGAPRETQYF	TGCGCCAACAGCCAAGATAGGGTGGGGGCGCCCAGAGAGACCCAGTACTTC
TRBD1	TRBV10-3	TRBJ1-1	NA	CAIRATGSTEAFF	TGTGCCATCAGGGCGACAGGGAGCACTGAAGCTTTCTTT
TRBD1	TRBV6-5	TRBJ2-5	many	CASSPGQQQETQYF	TGTGCCAGCAGTCCGGGACAGCAACAAGAGACCCAGTACTTC
TRBD1	TRBV4-3	TRBJ1-2	few	CASSQDRTGTYGYTF	TGCGCCAGCAGCCAAGACCGGACAGGAACCTATGGCTACACCTTC
NA	TRBV7-9	TRBJ1-1	NA	CASSTTGFTEAFF	TGTGCCAGCAGCACCACGGGGTTCACTGAAGCTTTCTTT
NA	TRBV7-6	TRBJ2-1	NA	CASSYNLDNEQFF	TGTGCCAGCAGTTATAACCTGGACAATGAGCAGTTCTTC
NA	TRBV27	TRBJ1-2	NA	CASSFFGGGYGYTF	TGTGCCAGCAGTTTTTTTGGGGGAGGCTATGGCTACACCTTC
TRBD1	TRBV6-5	TRBJ2-1	many	CASSYPGGRDEQFF	TGTGCCAGCAGTTACCCAGGGGGACGGGATGAGCAGTTCTTC
TRBD2	TRBV20-1	TRBJ2-4	few	CSASRDYQNIQYF	TGCAGTGCTAGCCGGGACTACCAAAACATTCAGTACTTC
TRBD1	TRBV5-5	TRBJ1-4	NA	CASMDRGVNEKLFF	TGTGCCAGCATGGACAGGGGTGTAAATGAAAAACTGTTTTTT
NA	TRBV7-2	TRBJ1-1	NA	CASREGPATEAFF	TGTGCCAGCAGGGAGGGCCCTGCCACTGAAGCTTTCTTT
NA	TRBV7-2	TRBJ2-3	few	CASSLAPPGGADTQYF	TGTGCCAGCAGCTTAGCCCCCCCAGGGGGGGCAGATACGCAGTATTTT
NA	TRBV28	TRBJ1-5	few	CASRPGQTLSNQPQHF	TGTGCCAGCAGACCAGGACAAACCCTTAGCAATCAGCCCCAGCATTTT
TRBD2	TRBV13	TRBJ2-7	NA	CASSLKTSGGFTYEQYF	TGTGCCAGCAGCTTAAAGACTAGCGGAGGATTTACCTACGAGCAGTACTTC
TRBD1	TRBV28	TRBJ1-2	NA	CASGDRGHYGYTF	TGTGCCAGCGGAGACAGGGGGCATTATGGCTACACCTTC
TRBD1	TRBV29-1	TRBJ1-1	NA	CSVPDFDRGTEAFF	TGCAGCGTACCGGACTTCGACAGGGGGACTGAAGCTTTCTTT
TRBD1	TRBV20-1	TRBJ2-7	few	CSAQNRDSTYEQYF	TGCAGTGCCCAAAACCGGGACAGTACCTACGAGCAGTACTTC
NA	TRBV20-1	TRBJ2-7	few	CSARSDSYEQYF	TGCAGTGCTAGATCCGACTCCTACGAGCAGTACTTC